These T cell receptor beta chains were read from a single sample in a study of cytomegalovirus exposure and HLA in healthy donors. Method: immunoSEQ multiplex PCR; TCRdb's copy keeps in-frame clones and lacks some. The sample yields about 200,000 clones, approximately 80% seen once. Sequenced sample: PBMCs. The receptors derive from a woman aged 25 to 45 in good health and CMV-seronegative. Each CDR3 is given with its conserved first and last residue. Each record gives: V gene, clone size, J gene, D gene, CDR3 protein, CDR3 DNA. D genes are given only for firm matches. The size entry is marked missing in some rows and otherwise reads once, few, many or a size class.

v_call: TRBV4-1
clone_size: NA
j_call: TRBJ2-2
d_call: NA
cdr3_aa: CASSIGQTTGELFF
cdr3_nt: TGCGCCAGCAGCATAGGACAGACCACCGGGGAGCTGTTTTTT

v_call: TRBV5-1
clone_size: few
j_call: TRBJ2-4
d_call: TRBD1
cdr3_aa: CASSYGTGENIQYF
cdr3_nt: TGCGCCAGCAGCTACGGGACAGGGGAAAACATTCAGTACTTC

v_call: TRBV19
clone_size: NA
j_call: TRBJ2-1
d_call: NA
cdr3_aa: CASSSASGSNEQFF
cdr3_nt: TGTGCCAGTAGTTCCGCAAGCGGGTCCAATGAGCAGTTCTTC

v_call: TRBV19
clone_size: NA
j_call: TRBJ1-6
d_call: NA
cdr3_aa: CASSTLKGDRSPLHF
cdr3_nt: TGTGCCAGTAGTACTTTAAAGGGGGATCGGTCACCCCTCCACTTT

v_call: TRBV5-6
clone_size: NA
j_call: TRBJ2-7
d_call: NA
cdr3_aa: CASSVYSGLIGTYEQYF
cdr3_nt: TGTGCCAGCAGCGTGTATTCGGGCCTAATCGGGACCTACGAGCAGTACTTC

v_call: TRBV19
clone_size: NA
j_call: TRBJ2-5
d_call: TRBD1
cdr3_aa: CASSFSHGTAETQYF
cdr3_nt: TGTGCCAGTAGTTTTTCCCATGGGACAGCAGAGACCCAGTACTTC

v_call: TRBV7-6
clone_size: NA
j_call: TRBJ1-2
d_call: NA
cdr3_aa: CASSSAAGARGGYTF
cdr3_nt: TGTGCCAGCAGCTCCGCTGCGGGGGCGCGGGGTGGCTACACCTTC

v_call: TRBV30
clone_size: NA
j_call: TRBJ1-6
d_call: NA
cdr3_aa: CAWRGPQGWNSPLHF
cdr3_nt: TGTGCCTGGAGGGGCCCACAGGGATGGAATTCACCCCTCCACTTT

v_call: TRBV30
clone_size: NA
j_call: TRBJ1-2
d_call: TRBD1
cdr3_aa: CAWMGQGNYGYTF
cdr3_nt: TGTGCCTGGATGGGACAGGGCAACTATGGCTACACCTTC

v_call: TRBV6-1
clone_size: NA
j_call: TRBJ1-3
d_call: NA
cdr3_aa: CASTEGPGNTIYF
cdr3_nt: TGTGCCAGCACTGAGGGCCCTGGAAACACCATATATTTT

v_call: TRBV27
clone_size: NA
j_call: TRBJ1-5
d_call: NA
cdr3_aa: CASSLGVSNQPQHF
cdr3_nt: TGTGCCAGCAGTTTAGGAGTTAGCAATCAGCCCCAGCATTTT

v_call: TRBV6-5
clone_size: NA
j_call: TRBJ2-1
d_call: TRBD1
cdr3_aa: CASSRRSRGRSEQFF
cdr3_nt: TGTGCCAGCAGTCGCCGTAGCAGGGGGAGATCCGAGCAGTTCTTC

v_call: TRBV18
clone_size: NA
j_call: TRBJ1-6
d_call: NA
cdr3_aa: CASSVWQRDNSPLHF
cdr3_nt: TGTGCCAGCTCAGTCTGGCAGCGGGATAATTCACCCCTCCACTTT

v_call: TRBV25-1
clone_size: NA
j_call: TRBJ1-2
d_call: TRBD1
cdr3_aa: CASSEFGGQGGYGYTF
cdr3_nt: TGTGCCAGCAGTGAGTTCGGAGGACAGGGGGGCTATGGCTACACCTTC

v_call: TRBV6-6
clone_size: NA
j_call: TRBJ2-2
d_call: NA
cdr3_aa: CASSSDRNTGELFF
cdr3_nt: TGTGCCAGCAGTTCGGACAGAAACACCGGGGAGCTGTTTTTT

v_call: TRBV2
clone_size: NA
j_call: TRBJ1-1
d_call: NA
cdr3_aa: CASSTYTMNTEAFF
cdr3_nt: TGTGCCAGCAGTACCTATACCATGAACACTGAAGCTTTCTTT

v_call: TRBV27
clone_size: NA
j_call: TRBJ2-5
d_call: TRBD2
cdr3_aa: CASSLGASGTQETQYF
cdr3_nt: TGTGCCAGCAGTTTAGGGGCTAGCGGGACCCAAGAGACCCAGTACTTC

v_call: TRBV30
clone_size: NA
j_call: TRBJ2-6
d_call: NA
cdr3_aa: CAWTEQPSGANVLTF
cdr3_nt: TGTGCCTGGACCGAACAGCCTTCTGGGGCCAACGTCCTGACTTTC

v_call: TRBV30
clone_size: NA
j_call: TRBJ1-4
d_call: NA
cdr3_aa: CAWMRGEKLFF
cdr3_nt: TGTGCCTGGATGAGGGGGGAAAAACTGTTTTTT

v_call: TRBV4-2
clone_size: NA
j_call: TRBJ2-3
d_call: NA
cdr3_aa: CASSQARGTNTQYF
cdr3_nt: TGTGCCAGCAGCCAGGCAAGGGGCACTAATACGCAGTATTTT

v_call: TRBV11-2
clone_size: once
j_call: TRBJ1-2
d_call: NA
cdr3_aa: CASSVSQGLGYTF
cdr3_nt: TGTGCCAGCAGCGTCTCCCAGGGTCTAGGCTACACCTTC

v_call: TRBV7-9
clone_size: few
j_call: TRBJ2-1
d_call: TRBD2
cdr3_aa: CASSDPPWERERVEQFF
cdr3_nt: TGTGCCAGCAGTGACCCCCCCTGGGAGCGGGAGAGGGTTGAGCAGTTCTTC

v_call: TRBV6-5
clone_size: NA
j_call: TRBJ1-2
d_call: NA
cdr3_aa: CASSYSRQGPNYGYTF
cdr3_nt: TGTGCCAGCAGTTACTCGAGGCAGGGCCCTAACTATGGCTACACCTTC

v_call: TRBV6-1
clone_size: NA
j_call: TRBJ2-1
d_call: NA
cdr3_aa: CASRVAQNTLNEQFF
cdr3_nt: TGTGCCAGCAGAGTGGCCCAAAACACCCTCAATGAGCAGTTCTTC

v_call: TRBV7-3
clone_size: NA
j_call: TRBJ1-2
d_call: NA
cdr3_aa: CASSLTQGYGYTF
cdr3_nt: TGTGCCAGCAGCTTAACGCAGGGATATGGCTACACCTTC

v_call: TRBV6-5
clone_size: NA
j_call: TRBJ1-3
d_call: NA
cdr3_aa: CASSPTFSGNTIYF
cdr3_nt: TGTGCCAGCAGTCCCACATTCTCTGGAAACACCATATATTTT

v_call: TRBV2
clone_size: NA
j_call: TRBJ2-1
d_call: TRBD2
cdr3_aa: CASSLGTSGGNEQFF
cdr3_nt: TGTGCCAGCAGTCTTGGGACTAGCGGAGGCAATGAGCAGTTCTTC

v_call: TRBV4-1
clone_size: NA
j_call: TRBJ1-1
d_call: NA
cdr3_aa: CASSLSPRDTEAFF
cdr3_nt: TGCGCCAGCAGCCTCAGCCCCCGGGACACTGAAGCTTTCTTT

v_call: TRBV6-1
clone_size: NA
j_call: TRBJ2-7
d_call: NA
cdr3_aa: CASMTGVAYEQYF
cdr3_nt: TGTGCCAGTATGACAGGAGTAGCGTACGAGCAGTACTTC

v_call: TRBV7-2
clone_size: NA
j_call: TRBJ2-5
d_call: TRBD2
cdr3_aa: CASSFHAGGQETQYF
cdr3_nt: TGTGCCAGCAGCTTCCACGCGGGGGGGCAAGAGACCCAGTACTTC

v_call: TRBV7-9
clone_size: NA
j_call: TRBJ1-4
d_call: NA
cdr3_aa: CASSLRTADEKLFF
cdr3_nt: TGTGCCAGCAGCTTACGGACAGCCGATGAAAAACTGTTTTTT

v_call: TRBV6-5
clone_size: NA
j_call: TRBJ2-7
d_call: NA
cdr3_aa: CASSQTGEQYF
cdr3_nt: TGTGCCAGCAGTCAAACAGGGGAGCAGTACTTC

v_call: TRBV5-6
clone_size: NA
j_call: TRBJ1-2
d_call: NA
cdr3_aa: CASSSMTGSTYGYTF
cdr3_nt: TGTGCCAGCAGCTCAATGACAGGCTCGACCTATGGCTACACCTTC

v_call: TRBV10-3
clone_size: NA
j_call: TRBJ1-3
d_call: NA
cdr3_aa: CATTQGSFGNTIYF
cdr3_nt: TGTGCCACCACTCAGGGGTCGTTTGGAAACACCATATATTTT

v_call: TRBV9
clone_size: NA
j_call: TRBJ2-7
d_call: TRBD2
cdr3_aa: CASSALAGPYEQYF
cdr3_nt: TGTGCCAGCAGCGCTTTAGCGGGACCCTACGAGCAGTACTTC

v_call: TRBV7-9
clone_size: NA
j_call: TRBJ1-4
d_call: NA
cdr3_aa: CASSLSPEGTNEKLFF
cdr3_nt: TGTGCCAGCAGCTTATCACCGGAGGGAACTAATGAAAAACTGTTTTTT

v_call: TRBV5-6
clone_size: NA
j_call: TRBJ2-7
d_call: TRBD2
cdr3_aa: CASSWGTSGYEQYF
cdr3_nt: TGTGCCAGCAGCTGGGGGACTAGCGGCTACGAGCAGTACTTC

v_call: TRBV5-6
clone_size: NA
j_call: TRBJ1-2
d_call: TRBD1
cdr3_aa: CASSSFQGVYGYTF
cdr3_nt: TGTGCCAGCAGTTCCTTCCAGGGGGTCTATGGCTACACCTTC

v_call: TRBV2
clone_size: NA
j_call: TRBJ1-1
d_call: TRBD1
cdr3_aa: CASAGQANTEAFF
cdr3_nt: TGTGCCAGCGCGGGACAGGCGAACACTGAAGCTTTCTTT

v_call: TRBV11-2
clone_size: NA
j_call: TRBJ2-1
d_call: TRBD1
cdr3_aa: CASSLTGGLRSYNEQFF
cdr3_nt: TGTGCCAGCAGCTTGACAGGGGGCCTTAGATCCTACAATGAGCAGTTCTTC